This T cell receptor beta chain was sequenced for a study of T cells in Graves' hyperthyroidism and ophthalmopathy (dated by TCRdb to the late 2010s). With respect to the entire study: Peripheral blood samples were taken at initial diagnosis, before any treatment was given. In addition, the study compared T-cell repertoires in thyroid tissue and in blood from a handful of Graves' hyperthyroidism patients. The paper reports TCR Vbeta CDR3 sequencing of roughly 140 peripheral blood samples: 40 to 45 ophthalmopathy, under 80 hyperthyroidism and 17 progressor patients. The 80 to 100 discovery patients were randomly divided into training and test sets at a 7:3 ratio. After sampling, hyperthyroidism patients received methimazole starting at 30 mg daily, and ophthalmopathy patients received high-dose intravenous methylprednisolone. Whether ophthalmopathy could be predicted prospectively was tested in an independent validation cohort made up of about 18 hyperthyroidism patients plus 17 patients who later progressed to ophthalmopathy. To identify TCR V-J signatures that set the groups apart, the researchers used a discovery cohort of 100 patients, made up of under 50 with Graves' ophthalmopathy and 55 to 65 with stable Graves' hyperthyroidism.

As encoded in the germline V gene, CDR1 is SNHLY while CDR2 is FYNNEI. Counted from cysteine to phenylalanine, this CDR3 has 14 amino acids. Here the CDR3 DNA is all that survives: 42 bases in frame from base 1. V lost 6 bases and J lost 5 bases, and the count of bases not matched to a germline gene is 9. Overall study results and their limits: Sample size was not statistically predetermined, and blinding of investigators to group allocation was not performed. A model built on a 13 V-J signature distinguished ophthalmopathy from stable hyperthyroidism, reaching over 85% sensitivity and about 81% specificity in cross-validation and 80%/75% in testing. In validation, the model predicted progression to ophthalmopathy with around 71% sensitivity and about 73% specificity, a median of about 6.7 months before onset. Most expanded thyroid clonotypes (frequency above 0.001) were also found in blood, which suggests that blood repertoires may mirror thyroid immune responses.

The hyperthyroidism patients were between 18 and 65 years old and newly diagnosed, with a disease duration of less than 2 months. Patients with uncontrolled infections, other autoimmune diseases, pregnancy or lactation were excluded. Diagnoses were established on the basis of clinical symptoms, serum thyroxine and TRAb, thyroid ultrasound, and orbital computed tomography. Blood from progressor patients was drawn when they were first diagnosed with hyperthyroidism, before any ophthalmopathy symptoms appeared. PBMCs were separated from over 9 ml of fresh peripheral blood using Ficoll-Paque density gradient centrifugation. Progressor patients were defined as those initially diagnosed with Graves' hyperthyroidism in whom ophthalmopathy developed during follow-up. Trizol reagent was used to extract total RNA, and RNA quality was then checked on an Agilent 2100 Bioanalyzer. Details on this clonotype: What this receptor recognizes is not known. No qualities accompany the bases; no much larger clone lies one base away.

The TCR beta CDR3 regions were amplified from the RNA transcripts. For the first round of RT-PCR on the TCR CDR3, the HTBI primer set was used together with the Qiagen OneStep RT-PCR kit. Libraries were constructed in a second round of multiplex PCR, after which size selection and purification were carried out. Libraries were sequenced paired-end with 100 bp reads on an Illumina HiSeq2000. The paper's processing steps were these. SOAPnuke was used to process the raw data, removing reads that contained adapters or uncalled bases, had a mean Phred below 15, or lacked an exact match to the constant primer or identifier. High-quality paired reads were merged with COPE v1.2.5, and unique nucleotide sequences were defined as clonotypes. MiTCR v1.1 was used to align the clonotypes against IMGT TRBV, TRBD and TRBJ reference segments. Only V-J combinations with frequency above 0.0001, covering 99% to 99.2% of repertoires, were analysed. The TCS score was defined as the ratio of F50 (clonal expansion) to E x V (chaos), calculated using BLOSUM62-based TCRdist between CDR3 peptides within each V-J. Welch's t-statistics and random forest reduced around 520 V-J features to about 13, which were used in a naive Bayes classifier (R e1071). TCRdb itself trimmed the public reads at Q25 with fastp, ran MiXCR and retained productive beta chains. All rows with the same CDR3 protein become a single entry with the most common DNA and genes. Clone size and V and J calls follow TCRdb, not the original study. This sample has around 700,000 distinct CDR3 sequences in its table, and about 19% of those were observed once. The ten largest account for around 15% of the sample.

The TCR sequence derives from a woman between 45 and 60 years old with Graves' hyperthyroidism that later progressed to Graves' ophthalmopathy. The sample comprised blood. The V and J segments used are TRBV2 and TRBJ2-7; 8 junctional bases match TRBD2. The sequence in DNA is TGTGCCAGCAGCCTGAGACTAGCGCTCGACGAGCAGTACTTC. Translated, it reads CASSLRLALDEQYF.